Presented here are 27 T cell receptor beta chains from one specimen sequenced in a study of OX40 agonist ivuxolimab in advanced cancers. The method was immunoSEQ multiplex PCR; TCRdb's version includes in-frame clones alone and lacks a portion of them. Of tens of thousands of clones in the sample, 88% were seen once. The material sequenced was CD4+ or CD8+ T cells sorted from blood, taken in a trial of the OX40 agonist ivuxolimab. The receptors shown here come from an adult with an advanced solid tumor such as melanoma, head and neck, liver or kidney cancer.

The table lists this clone with a count of one. V gene TRBV6-4 combines with J gene TRBJ2-1; possibly TRBD1 for D (5 bases). The V end was cut by 5 bases, the J end by 4 bases, with 15 bases between. Germline V gene data show CDR1 as MRHNA and CDR2 as SNTAGT. CDR3 size: 15 residues. This chain's CDR3 is CASSIDQGSYNEQFF. The CDR3 region has the DNA TGTGCCAGCAGTATCGATCAGGGCAGTTACAATGAGCAGTTCTTC.

The chain recombines TRBV5-1 with TRBJ1-3; D is uncertain. Germline V gene lookup returns CDR1 SGHRS and CDR2 YFSETQ. Trimming cost V 0 bases and J 2 bases, with 15 bases left between them. The CDR3 is made up of 17 amino acids. The DNA of the CDR3 is TGCGCCAGCAGCTTGGACGCGGGAGAGGCGACTGGAAACACCATATATTTT. This gives the protein CASSLDAGEATGNTIYF. The full variable domain, rest sourced from reference TRBV5-1 and TRBJ1-3, is KAGVTQTPRYLIKTRGQQVTLSCSPISGHRSVSWYQQTPGQGLQFLFEYFSETQRNKGNFPGRFSGRQFSNSRSEMNVSTLELGDSALYLCASSLDAGEATGNTIYFGEGSWLTVV.

V and J are TRBV4-1 and TRBJ2-3; unclear D gene. The V and J ends lost 6 bases and 1 base respectively, with 11 bases between them. The CDR3 covers 14 residues. CDR1 MGHRA and CDR2 YSYEKL come from the germline V gene. This CDR3 reads CASRERGGTDTQYF. DNA for the CDR3: TGCGCCAGCAGGGAGCGAGGAGGCACAGATACGCAGTATTTT.

The rearrangement joins TRBV6-5 to TRBJ2-7; TRBD1 matches at 10 bases. This CDR3 spans 16 amino acids. The germline V gene encodes CDR1 MNHEY and CDR2 SVGAGI. V was clipped by 4 bases and J by 2 bases; unmatched bases: 8. In DNA form, the CDR3 reads TGTGCCAGCAGTTTAGCCTCCGGGACAGGGGCCTACGAGCAGTACTTC. Translated, it gives CASSLASGTGAYEQYF.

The chain combines TRBV14 with TRBJ2-7; TRBD1 is a possible D gene (6 bases). Germline-derived CDR1 and CDR2 are SGHDN and FVKESK. Trimming took 4 bases from V and 0 from J, leaving 13 bases between them. CDR3 length equals 15 residues. CDR3 DNA sequence: TGTGCCAGCAGCCCCCAGGGGCCTAGCTCCTACGAGCAGTACTTC. Translation: CASSPQGPSSYEQYF.

The V call is TRBV18, the J call TRBJ1-2; the match to TRBD1 covers 9 bases. The CDR3 has 13 amino acids. The junction had 4 bases not matched to a gene; V was cut back by 3 bases and J by 8 bases. Germline V gene sequence: CDR1 KGHSH, CDR2 LQKENI. CDR3 nucleotides: TGTGCCAGCTCACCGGGACAGGGTGGCGGCTACACCTTC. Residues: CASSPGQGGGYTF.

J is TRBJ1-2 and V is TRBV4-1; unclear D gene. The V gene's germline CDR1 is MGHRA and CDR2 YSYEKL. CDR3 length equals 15 residues. V was shortened by 0 bases and J by 8 bases, with 16 bases between the two germline ends. The CDR3 DNA reads TGCGCCAGCAGCCAAGAAAACGGGGTCGGAGGGGGCTACACCTTC. Translation: CASSQENGVGGGYTF.

The V call is TRBV7-3, the J call TRBJ2-2; no clear D. V was shortened by 1 base and J by 6 bases, with 12 bases between the two germline ends. Germline lookup yields CDR1 SGHTA and CDR2 FQGTGA. This CDR3 has 15 residues. CDR3 region: CASSLSPGTAGELFF. Here the CDR3 DNA reads TGTGCCAGCAGCTTAAGTCCGGGTACGGCCGGGGAGCTGTTTTTT.

The chain couples TRBV19 to TRBJ2-1, with 10 bases that match TRBD2. CDR1 and CDR2 from the germline V gene are LNHDA and SQIVND (reference sequence). The ends lost 7 bases at V and 7 bases at J; junction bases unmatched: 16. CDR3 length: 17 amino acids. The CDR3 protein is CASTSLASGRSGNEQFF. CDR3 DNA: TGTGCCAGTACCTCCCTGGCTAGCGGGAGATCCGGGAATGAGCAGTTCTTC.

The chain uses TRBV18 and TRBJ1-5; D is unclear. Germline CDR1 KGHSH, CDR2 LQKENI. The length of the CDR3 is 13 residues. The V end was cut by 2 bases, the J end by 4 bases, with 6 bases between. CDR3 region: CASSPGENQPQHF. Here the CDR3 DNA reads TGTGCCAGCTCACCAGGGGAAAATCAGCCCCAGCATTTT. The variable domain in full, completed from reference TRBV18 and TRBJ1-5, reads NAGVMQNPRHLVRRRGQEARLRCSPMKGHSHVYWYRQLPEEGLKFMVYLQKENIIDESGMPKERFSAEFPKEGPSILRIQQVVRGDSAAYFCASSPGENQPQHFGDGTRLSIL.

The sample holds one count of this clone. The rearrangement uses TRBV5-1 and TRBJ2-1; 14 bases line up with TRBD2. CDR1 is SGHRS, CDR2 YFSETQ, per germline. Losses at the gene ends were 6 bases for V and 9 bases for J; bases not matched to a gene: 8. This CDR3 is 15 amino acids long. The CDR3 spells CASTLRLAGGGEQFF. In DNA form, the CDR3 reads TGCGCCAGCACCCTAAGACTAGCGGGAGGGGGTGAGCAGTTCTTC.

The sample holds a few counts of this clone. The chain couples TRBV13 to TRBJ2-5; D not resolved. Germline V gene sequence: CDR1 PRHDT, CDR2 FYEKMQ (reference sequence). Trimming shortened V by 1 base and J by 4 bases, and 7 bases separated the two germline ends. The CDR3 consists of 13 residues. The CDR3 DNA follows: TGTGCCAGCAGCTTAGATTTGCGAGAGACCCAGTACTTC. Encoded protein: CASSLDLRETQYF.

The gene calls are TRBV11-3 and TRBJ1-2; D perhaps matches TRBD1 (5 bases). The CDR3 totals 13 residues. The V end was cut by 4 bases, the J end by 5 bases, with 11 bases between. Germline lookup yields CDR1 SGHNT and CDR2 YENEEA. CDR3 protein: CASSSRDGYGYTF. The CDR3 DNA sequence: TGTGCCAGCAGCTCCCGGGACGGTTATGGCTACACCTTC.

The rearrangement joins TRBV21-1 to TRBJ1-1. TRBV21-1 is termed a pseudogene. This CDR3 has 16 amino acids. CDR3 loop: CASSQRGAGRNTEAFF. The CDR3 DNA follows: TGTGCCAGCAGCCAAAGAGGGGCAGGGAGGAACACTGAAGCTTTCTTT.

This chain links TRBV28 with TRBJ2-3; no clear D gene. The CDR3 is made up of 12 amino acids. The germline V gene has CDR1 MDHEN and CDR2 SYDVKM. Trimming took 6 bases from V and 4 from J, leaving 8 bases between them. CDR3 region: CASRKQADTQYF. For the CDR3, the DNA is TGTGCCAGCAGGAAGCAGGCAGATACGCAGTATTTT.

The rearrangement joins TRBV29-1 to TRBJ2-7, with D perhaps matching TRBD1 (6 bases). Germline CDR1 and CDR2: SQVTM and ANQGSEA. This CDR3 has 14 amino acids. V was cut by 7 bases and J by 1 base, with 17 bases left in between. CDR3 nucleotides: TGCAGCGAAACGGACAGAGGCAAATCCTACGAGCAGTACTTC. Amino acids: CSETDRGKSYEQYF.

In nucleotides, the CDR3 is TGTGCCAGCAGTGAAGAGGAGGCCTCATCTGGGGATGAGCAGTTCTTC. Its translation is CASSEEEASSGDEQFF. The chain couples TRBV2 to TRBJ2-1; TRBD2 might be the D (5 bases). The CDR3 runs 16 residues. The germline V gene encodes CDR1 SNHLY and CDR2 FYNNEI. The ends were cut back, 1 base at V and 8 bases at J, with 18 bases in the middle.

The V call is TRBV21-1, the J call TRBJ2-3. TRBV21-1 corresponds to a pseudogene. CDR3 length: 16 residues. The CDR3 nucleotides read TGTGCCAGCAGCAAAGCGCTCCGGGCGGTGGCAGATACGCAGTATTTT. As protein: CASSKALRAVADTQYF.

V is TRBV7-9 and J is TRBJ2-7; perhaps TRBD1 as D (5 bases). The V gene's germline CDR1 is SEHNR and CDR2 FQNEAQ (reference sequence). CDR3 length: 14 residues. V shed 5 bases and J shed 7 bases, with 18 bases lying between them. The DNA for the CDR3 is TGTGCCAGCAGCACCGCTGAGATAAGGGGTGAGCAGTACTTC. Amino acid sequence: CASSTAEIRGEQYF.

The chain links TRBV10-2 to TRBJ1-1; the D gene is possibly TRBD1 (6 bases). CDR3 length: 15 amino acids. Germline CDR1 and CDR2: WSHSY and SAAADI. V was trimmed by 3 bases and J by 2 bases, leaving 13 bases between them. The CDR3 DNA is TGCGCCAGCAGTGACCCTATGACAGGTAACACTGAAGCTTTCTTT. Protein product: CASSDPMTGNTEAFF.

The chain uses TRBV19 and TRBJ2-1; D tentatively reads TRBD1 or TRBD2 (5 bases each). V dropped 3 bases and J dropped 5 bases, with 14 bases sitting between them. The CDR3 runs 15 residues. The V gene's germline CDR1 is LNHDA and CDR2 SQIVND (reference sequence). The CDR3 region has the DNA TGTGCCAGTAGTATGGAAGTTTCGGGGCACAATGAGCAGTTCTTC. This encodes CASSMEVSGHNEQFF.

The chain employs TRBV14 and TRBJ2-3, with D uncertain. CDR1 and CDR2 (germline): SGHDN, FVKESK. Between the trimmed V and J ends, which lost 4 bases and 6 bases, there was a span of 8 bases. This CDR3 has 12 amino acids. The CDR3 nucleotides read TGTGCCAGCAGCCGGATTAAGGATACGCAGTATTTT. Amino acids: CASSRIKDTQYF.

This chain connects TRBV9 to TRBJ1-2, with 7 bases that match TRBD1. The V gene's germline CDR1 is SGDLS and CDR2 YYNGEE. Germline trimming cut 4 bases from V and 3 bases from J; bases unmatched to any gene: 6. The CDR3 sequence is 14 residues long. The CDR3 coding sequence is TGTGCCAGCAGCACAACCGGGACAGACTATGGCTACACCTTC. This translates into CASSTTGTDYGYTF.

The J gene is TRBJ2-2, the V gene TRBV11-2; 7 bases line up with TRBD2. This CDR3 has 17 amino acids. Trimming removed 0 bases from V and 0 bases from J; junction bases left unmatched: 4. Germline CDR1 and CDR2: SGHAT and FQNNGV. The DNA for the CDR3 is TGTGCCAGCAGCTTAGAGAGCGGGAAGGCGAACACCGGGGAGCTGTTTTTT. It yields the protein CASSLESGKANTGELFF.

This chain links TRBV5-5 with TRBJ2-7, with D maybe TRBD2 (5 bases). Trimming shortened V by 4 bases and J by 1 base, and 12 bases separated the two germline ends. Germline V CDR1 and CDR2: SGHKS, YYEKEE (reference sequence). This CDR3 is built from 14 residues. Here the CDR3 reads CASSVLGVSYEQYF. The CDR3 DNA reads as TGTGCCAGCAGCGTCCTCGGGGTGTCCTACGAGCAGTACTTC.

V gene TRBV18 combines with J gene TRBJ2-7, with TRBD2 matching 9 bases. CDR3 length equals 18 residues. V was pared by 2 bases and J by 3 bases, with 14 bases of the junction left unmatched. The germline V gene has CDR1 KGHSH and CDR2 LQKENI. CDR3 region: CASSPSLGREGLVYEQYF. The DNA for the CDR3 is TGTGCCAGCTCACCATCACTCGGGCGGGAGGGCCTCGTCTACGAGCAGTACTTC.

This clone has a single count. The chain is built from TRBV29-1 and TRBJ1-5; D unclear. The germline V gene has CDR1 SQVTM and CDR2 ANQGSEA. V lost 4 bases and J lost 5, with 9 bases in between. CDR3 length: 12 residues. The CDR3 nucleotides read TGCAGCGTTGGGACGGGCGATCAGCCCCAGCATTTT. The encoded protein is CSVGTGDQPQHF.